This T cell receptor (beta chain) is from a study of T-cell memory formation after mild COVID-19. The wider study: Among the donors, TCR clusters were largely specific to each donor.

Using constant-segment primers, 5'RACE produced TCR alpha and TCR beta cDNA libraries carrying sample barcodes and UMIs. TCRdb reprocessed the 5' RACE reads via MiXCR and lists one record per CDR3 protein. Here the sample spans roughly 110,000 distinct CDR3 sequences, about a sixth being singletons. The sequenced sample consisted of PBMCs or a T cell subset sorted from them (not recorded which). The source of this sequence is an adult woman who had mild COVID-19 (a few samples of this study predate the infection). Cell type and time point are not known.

The CDR3 loop is CASSQTGTGATNTQYF. The CDR3 DNA is TGCGCCAGCAGCCAAACCGGGACAGGCGCTACGAATACGCAGTATTTT. This chain links TRBV4-1 with TRBJ2-3, with TRBD1 identical over 8 bases. Trimming removed 2 bases from V and 7 bases from J; junction bases left unmatched: 11. This CDR3 is built from 16 residues. CDR1 is MGHRA, CDR2 YSYEKL, per germline.